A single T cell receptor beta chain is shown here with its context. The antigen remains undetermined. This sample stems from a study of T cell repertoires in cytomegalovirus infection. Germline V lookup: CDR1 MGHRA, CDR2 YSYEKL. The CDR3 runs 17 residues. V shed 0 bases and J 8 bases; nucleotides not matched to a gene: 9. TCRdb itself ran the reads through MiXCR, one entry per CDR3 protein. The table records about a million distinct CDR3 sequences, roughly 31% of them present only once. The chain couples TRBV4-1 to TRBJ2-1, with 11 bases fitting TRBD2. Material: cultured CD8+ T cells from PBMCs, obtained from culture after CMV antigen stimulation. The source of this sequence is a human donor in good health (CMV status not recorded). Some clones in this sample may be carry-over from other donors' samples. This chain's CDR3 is CASSQELAGGPAHEQFF. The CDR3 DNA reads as TGCGCCAGCAGCCAAGAGCTAGCGGGGGGCCCGGCCCATGAGCAGTTCTTC.